This T cell receptor (beta chain) derives from a study of T cells expressing NK-cell markers. Turning to the study itself: Sequencing of TCR beta repertoires drew on sorted CD3+CD56+NKG2C+, CD3+CD56+NKG2C- and CD3+CD56-NKG2C+ T cells.

TCRdb processed the 5' RACE reads again and assigns one entry to each CDR3 protein, with no DNA. The sample table includes a few hundred thousand distinct CDR3 sequences. The V gene's germline CDR1 is SGHVS and CDR2 FQNEAQ. The CDR3 loop spans 14 amino acids. Specimen: blood T cells: a sorted CD56 or NKG2C T cell subset, CD4+ or CD8+ T cells, or bulk PBMC T cells (not recorded which). The rearrangement links TRBV7-8 to TRBJ2-1; the D call of TRBD1 rests on TCRdb alone, since no DNA is present to check it. The TCR was taken from a man between 18 and 35 years old in good health. The CDR3 sequence is CASSFDRGDNEQFF.